A selection of T cell receptor beta chains follows, all from one sample in a study of T cells in Graves' hyperthyroidism and ophthalmopathy. TCRdb reprocessed the multiplex PCR reads with MiXCR, giving one entry per CDR3 protein. This repertoire shows hundreds of thousands of distinct CDR3 sequences, 38% found once; its top ten account for 7.5% to 9.5%. Material for sequencing was blood. Source of these receptors: a man aged 18-30 years with Graves' hyperthyroidism. The conserved cysteine and the conserved F or W are not part of the CDR3 here. Each record gives: D gene, J gene, V gene, CDR3 protein. A D gene is named only where the DNA matches it firmly.

D: .; J: TRBJ2-7; V: TRBV2; CDR3: ASTTTGWKTYEQY
D: TRBD1; J: TRBJ1-2; V: TRBV7-2; CDR3: ASSLRTGGGYT
D: TRBD2; J: TRBJ2-5; V: TRBV9; CDR3: ASSVGTSVQETQY
D: TRBD1; J: TRBJ1-5; V: TRBV29-1; CDR3: RGGGGQPQH
D: .; J: TRBJ2-5; V: TRBV6-5; CDR3: ASRDPALQETQY
D: .; J: TRBJ1-1; V: TRBV6-1; CDR3: ASRFNKRKNTEAF
D: .; J: TRBJ2-2; V: TRBV10-3; CDR3: AIRPQGYQNSRGTLF
D: .; J: TRBJ1-5; V: TRBV19; CDR3: ASTGQIFSNQPQH
D: TRBD2; J: TRBJ2-6; V: TRBV7-2; CDR3: ASSYPVFGTSGGASGANVLT
D: .; J: TRBJ1-1; V: TRBV7-9; CDR3: ASSLAYGVNTEAF
D: .; J: TRBJ1-1; V: TRBV25-1; CDR3: ARDQGYTEAF
D: TRBD2; J: TRBJ2-6; V: TRBV7-9; CDR3: ASSLGRGGGANVLT
D: .; J: TRBJ1-5; V: TRBV29-1; CDR3: SVASLEDGQPQH